This T cell receptor (beta chain) was sequenced for a study of shared clonotypes between healthy human individuals. This clone was found a few times. Sequencing was performed with immunoSEQ multiplex PCR; in TCRdb, only in-frame clones are kept and a portion is missing. Among roughly 500,000 clones, about 82% were seen once, and the ten largest hold 10% to 15%. Trimming removed 3 bases at V and 0 bases at J, with 15 bases between. The germline V gene has CDR1 GTSNPN and CDR2 SVGIG (reference sequence). This CDR3 has 17 amino acids. Sequenced input: PBMCs. This clonotype was sampled from a woman aged 40 to 55 in good health. Some clones in this sample may be carry-over from other donors' samples. The chain employs TRBV30 and TRBJ1-6; no definite D call. The CDR3 spells CAWSPGVQRSYNSPLHF. The CDR3, as DNA: TGTGCCTGGAGCCCCGGTGTCCAGCGCTCCTATAATTCACCCCTCCACTTT. Drawing the rest from reference TRBV30 and TRBJ1-6, the complete variable domain is SQTIHQWPATLVQPVGSPLSLECTVEGTSNPNLYWYRQAAGRGLQLLFYSVGIGQISSEVPQNLSASRPQDRQFILSSKKLLLSDSGFYLCAWSPGVQRSYNSPLHFGNGTRLTVT.